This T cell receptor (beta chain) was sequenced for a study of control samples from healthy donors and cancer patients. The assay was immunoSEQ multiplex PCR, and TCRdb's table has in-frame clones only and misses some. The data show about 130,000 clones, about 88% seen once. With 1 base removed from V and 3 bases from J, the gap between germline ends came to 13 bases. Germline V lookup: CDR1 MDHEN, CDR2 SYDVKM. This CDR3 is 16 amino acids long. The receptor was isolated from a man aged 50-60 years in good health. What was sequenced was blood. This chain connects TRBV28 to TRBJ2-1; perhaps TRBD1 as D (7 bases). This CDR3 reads CASSLSAGGNYNEQFF. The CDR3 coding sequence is TGTGCCAGCAGTTTATCGGCAGGGGGGAACTACAATGAGCAGTTCTTC.